The 15 T cell receptor beta chains presented below share a single source sample, sequenced in a study of siplizumab effects on memory and regulatory T cells. Only in-frame clones appear in the TCRdb table, and some are missing; sequencing was by immunoSEQ multiplex PCR. This sample carries about 91,000 clones, around 97% of them seen once, and the ten largest clones take 0.031%. Sequencing used naive CD4+ T cells sorted from blood. All receptors come from a human donor in good health.

V usage is TRBV6-6 and J usage is TRBJ1-2; the D gene is possibly TRBD1 (5 bases). CDR3 size: 11 residues. Germline loops: CDR1 MNHNY, CDR2 SVGAGI (reference sequence). The V end was cut by 6 bases, the J end by 7 bases, with 9 bases between. The CDR3 DNA sequence: TGTGCCAGCAGGGGGGAGGGTGGCTACACCTTC. This gives the protein CASRGEGGYTF.

In this sample, this clone turned up once. The chain combines TRBV27 with TRBJ1-2, with 8 bases aligning to TRBD1. V trimming: 0 bases; J trimming: 9 bases; junction bases outside the gene matches: 12. The CDR3 is made up of 16 amino acids. CDR1 is MNHEY, CDR2 SMNVEV, per germline (reference sequence). The CDR3 sequence: CASSLSGERAGGRYTF. For the CDR3, the DNA is TGTGCCAGCAGTTTATCGGGGGAGAGGGCAGGGGGCCGCTACACCTTC.

This chain uses TRBV29-1 with TRBJ2-7; D gene uncertain. Germline CDR1 and CDR2: SQVTM and ANQGSEA. V was trimmed by 2 bases and J by 4 bases, leaving 9 bases between them. The CDR3 totals 12 residues. The CDR3 DNA is TGCAGCGTTGAAAAAATGGGGTACGAGCAGTACTTC. It is translated as CSVEKMGYEQYF.

Written as DNA, the CDR3 is TGTGCCAGCAGTGAATCTGGGATTGGCTACACCTTC. This translates into CASSESGIGYTF. This rearrangement joins TRBV6-1 to TRBJ1-2, with no clear D. This CDR3 is 12 amino acids long. Germline V gene data show CDR1 as MNHNS and CDR2 as SASEGT. V lost 2 bases, J lost 7 bases, and 8 bases lay in between.

This rearrangement joins TRBV4-1 to TRBJ2-7, with TRBD2 matching over 14 bases. The CDR3 runs to 17 residues. Unmatched junction bases numbered 2, after V lost 1 base and J lost 0 bases. Germline V gene lookup returns CDR1 MGHRA and CDR2 YSYEKL. CDR3 in amino acids: CASSQGTSGGSSYEQYF. The CDR3 bases are TGCGCCAGCAGCCAAGGGACTAGCGGGGGGAGCTCCTACGAGCAGTACTTC.

The CDR3 is CASSGPDFLSVSISYEQYF. CDR3 DNA: TGTGCCAGCAGCGGCCCAGACTTTCTCTCAGTCTCTATCTCCTACGAGCAGTACTTC. V gene TRBV7-9 combines with J gene TRBJ2-7; no clear D. The CDR3 length is 19 residues. Trimming left V 5 bases short and J 0 bases short, with 26 bases between. CDR1 SEHNR and CDR2 FQNEAQ come from the germline V gene (reference sequence).

The genes are TRBV2 and TRBJ1-2; 8 nucleotides line up with TRBD1. CDR3 size: 15 residues. The germline CDR1 and CDR2 sequences are SNHLY and FYNNEI. The V gene end was trimmed by 3 bases and the J gene end by 4 bases; junction bases not matched to a gene: 7. This chain's CDR3 is CASSEGAGGSYGYTF. The CDR3 bases are TGTGCCAGCAGTGAGGGGGCAGGGGGCAGCTATGGCTACACCTTC.

This clone was counted between two and nine times. This chain links TRBV5-1 with TRBJ1-6, with no clear D. The V end lost 4 bases, the J end lost 0 bases, and 8 bases lay between the germline ends. The CDR3 runs 15 residues. Germline V lookup: CDR1 SGHRS, CDR2 YFSETQ. The CDR3 loop reads CASSVGSSYNSPLHF. As DNA, the CDR3 is TGCGCCAGCAGCGTGGGGAGCTCCTATAATTCACCCCTCCACTTT.

The J gene is TRBJ2-2, the V gene TRBV29-1; D gene ambiguous. The CDR3 covers 14 residues. V lost 6 bases, J lost 3 bases, and 14 bases lay in between. CDR1 and CDR2 from the germline V gene are SQVTM and ANQGSEA. In nucleotides, the CDR3 is TGCAGCGTCACCGTTGAACTCGACACCGGGGAGCTGTTTTTT. Residues: CSVTVELDTGELFF.

The chain recombines TRBV11-2 with TRBJ2-7; the match to TRBD2 covers 11 bases. V was clipped by 7 bases and J by 4 bases; unmatched bases: 9. CDR3 size: 15 residues. Per the germline V gene, CDR1 is SGHAT and CDR2 is FQNNGV. The CDR3 spells CASTPPLAGGYEQYF. The CDR3 DNA reads as TGTGCCAGCACCCCTCCCCTAGCGGGGGGATACGAGCAGTACTTC.

CDR3 bases: TGTGCCAGCAGCACCGGGGGAACTGGAAACACCATATATTTT. This codes for CASSTGGTGNTIYF. The chain links TRBV11-3 to TRBJ1-3; the D gene is possibly TRBD1 (5 bases). CDR1 is SGHNT and CDR2 is YENEEA in the germline V gene. The CDR3 has 14 amino acids. Trimming removed 5 bases at V and 2 bases at J, with 10 bases between.

This sequence joins TRBV28 and TRBJ2-7; D remains unclear. Per the germline V gene, CDR1 is MDHEN and CDR2 is SYDVKM. The CDR3 sequence is 13 residues long. The V end was cut by 4 bases, the J end by 7 bases, with 14 bases between. DNA for the CDR3: TGTGCCAGCAGTTCGACGCGGTTTAGGGAGCAGTACTTC. Translated, it gives CASSSTRFREQYF.

The chain uses TRBV11-2 and TRBJ1-1, with D unresolved. V lost 0 bases and J lost 4, with 6 bases in between. Germline V gene sequence: CDR1 SGHAT, CDR2 FQNNGV. This CDR3 has 13 amino acids. In DNA, the CDR3 is TGTGCCAGCAGCTTAGATCCGAGCACTGAAGCTTTCTTT. It codes for CASSLDPSTEAFF.

The chain joins TRBV27 to TRBJ1-2; D is unclear. This CDR3 spans 12 amino acids. Germline values: CDR1 MNHEY, CDR2 SMNVEV (reference sequence). V was clipped by 4 bases and J by 3 bases, with 6 bases between them. CDR3 DNA sequence: TGTGCCAGCAGTTCGATGCACTATGGCTACACCTTC. Residues: CASSSMHYGYTF.

V and J are TRBV20-1 and TRBJ1-2; the D is unclear. Trimming removed 5 bases from V and 5 bases from J, with 9 bases in between. The germline V gene encodes CDR1 DFQATT and CDR2 SNEGSKA (reference sequence). The CDR3 extends over 11 amino acids. CDR3 coding DNA: TGCAGTGCTCCACGGCAGTATGGCTACACCTTC. Its protein is CSAPRQYGYTF.